This TCR beta chain was identified during a study of blood T cell repertoires in COVID-19. The overall study: Acute and convalescent COVID-19 specimens originated in the United States, Italy and Spain. PBMCs, B-cell-depleted T cells, or T cells provided the cDNA or gDNA that made up the material.

Original processing methods: Amplified reference gene primers provided the basis for estimating nucleated cell counts. Some clones are missing from TCRdb's copy, which holds only in-frame ones; the method was immunoSEQ multiplex PCR. That table is the source of V, J and clone size, and D and trimming were worked out from the DNA. The sample yields 110,000 or so clones, around three quarters seen once. Germline-derived CDR1 and CDR2 are SSHAT and FNYEAQ (reference sequence). The trim removed 5 bases at V and 16 bases at J, leaving 15 bases unmatched. The length of the CDR3 is 14 residues. V is TRBV7-7 and J is TRBJ1-3; 9 positions agree with TRBD1. The clonotype comes from a man in his 70s with acute or convalescent COVID-19. Sequencing used peripheral blood. CDR3 nucleotide sequence: TGTGCCAGCAGCCCGAGACAGGGGGACTCTATAAAGTATTTT. Translating it yields CASSPRQGDSIKYF.